The next 14 T cell receptor beta chains were all read from a single sample in a study of immune cell composition in non-small cell lung cancer (dated by TCRdb to about 2017). Libraries were prepared through the immunoSEQ multiplex PCR assay. In its TCRdb copy, this immuneACCESS table keeps in-frame sequences only and misses some clones. Where compared with another copy, unresolved V genes explain less than half of these, and the others have no known cause. Across this sample there are approximately 11,000 clones, with roughly 60% seen only once. Roughly 18% of the sample is taken by the ten largest. Sequencing was carried out using lung tumor tissue. The receptors originated from a human donor with non-small cell lung cancer.

The chain has TRBV14 and TRBJ1-1; D is unresolved. CDR1 and CDR2 (germline): SGHDN, FVKESK. The CDR3 extends over 13 amino acids. Between the trimmed V and J ends, which lost 4 bases and 1 base, there was a span of 7 bases. The CDR3 nucleotides read TGTGCCAGCAGCCCCCCCGGGAACACTGAAGCTTTCTTT. This sequence encodes CASSPPGNTEAFF.

J is TRBJ1-5 and V is TRBV28; D ambiguous. Trimming cost V 6 bases and J 7 bases, with 10 bases left between them. The germline V gene has CDR1 MDHEN and CDR2 SYDVKM. The CDR3 runs to 12 residues. As DNA, the CDR3 is TGTGCCAGCAGCCCGGTCATGCAGCCCCAGCATTTT. This gives the protein CASSPVMQPQHF.

The J gene is TRBJ2-1, the V gene TRBV7-9, with 8 nucleotides matching TRBD1. This CDR3 region has 15 residues. Germline trimming cut 4 bases from V and 1 base from J; bases unmatched to any gene: 3. Germline assignment: CDR1 SEHNR and CDR2 FQNEAQ (reference sequence). The CDR3 loop reads CASSYRDRSYNEQFF. The CDR3, as DNA: TGTGCCAGCAGCTACCGGGACAGGTCCTACAATGAGCAGTTCTTC.

The genes are TRBV21-1 and TRBJ2-7; the table names TRBD1, a call not compared with the DNA. TRBV21-1 is reported as a pseudogene. This CDR3 has 15 amino acids. CDR3 in amino acids: CASSKETGSEGEQYF. In nucleotides, the CDR3 is TGTGCCAGCAGCAAAGAGACAGGTTCAGAGGGCGAGCAGTACTTC.

This sequence joins TRBV10-3 and TRBJ2-3; D is perhaps TRBD2 (5 bases). CDR1 is ENHRY and CDR2 is SYGVKD in the germline V gene. Trimming stripped 10 bases from V and 9 bases from J, with 14 bases between. CDR3 length: 11 amino acids. The CDR3 region has the DNA TGTGCCACCTCTGGGGAGTTCACGCAGTATTTT. It is translated as CATSGEFTQYF.

Only one count was recorded for this clone. J is TRBJ1-4 and V is TRBV19; D is uncertain. CDR1 LNHDA and CDR2 SQIVND come from the germline V gene (reference sequence). The CDR3 extends over 13 amino acids. Trimming shortened V by 4 bases and J by 11 bases, and 14 bases separated the two germline ends. CDR3 sequence: CASSNVNGKKLFF. Written as DNA, the CDR3 is TGTGCCAGTAGTAATGTAAACGGGAAGAAACTGTTTTTT. The full variable domain, completed using reference TRBV19 and TRBJ1-4, is DGGITQSPKYLFRKEGQNVTLSCEQNLNHDAMYWYRQDPGQGLRLIYYSQIVNDFQKGDIAEGYSVSREKKESFPLTVTSAQKNPTAFYLCASSNVNGKKLFFGSGTQLSVL.

This clone was observed a few times. This chain joins TRBV7-2 and TRBJ2-7; TRBD2 matches 10 bases. The CDR3 consists of 14 residues. Germline V gives CDR1 SGHTA, CDR2 FQGNSA. With 3 bases clipped from V and 12 bases from J, the junction kept 11 bases outside the gene matches. The CDR3 nucleotides are TGTGCCAGCAGCTTCGACTTAGCGGGAGGCCCGATGTACTTC. Translated, it gives CASSFDLAGGPMYF.

V gene TRBV4-2 combines with J gene TRBJ1-1; TRBD1 agrees at 11 bases. CDR1 and CDR2 from the germline V gene are LGHNA and YNFKEQ. Trimming cost V 3 bases and J 4 bases; bases outside gene matches: 4. The CDR3 contains 15 residues. CDR3 loop: CASSQTGQGATEAFF. CDR3 in DNA: TGTGCCAGCAGCCAGACAGGACAGGGGGCCACTGAAGCTTTCTTT.

The genes are TRBV19 and TRBJ1-1, with D tentatively TRBD1 (5 bases). Germline V gives CDR1 LNHDA, CDR2 SQIVND (reference sequence). Trimming removed 6 bases at V and 6 bases at J, with 20 bases between. This CDR3 spans 15 amino acids. The chain's CDR3 is CASSPQDPYDSEAFF. CDR3 in DNA: TGTGCCAGTAGCCCACAGGATCCCTATGACTCTGAAGCTTTCTTT.

The chain has TRBV28 and TRBJ2-2; TRBD2 aligns across 9 bases. The J segment lost 4 bases and the V segment lost 5 bases, leaving 11 bases of the junction unmatched. Per germline, CDR1 MDHEN and CDR2 SYDVKM. The CDR3 loop spans 17 amino acids. The CDR3 reads CASSEIGAGGGTGELFF. The CDR3 DNA is TGTGCCAGCAGTGAAATTGGAGCGGGAGGTGGCACCGGGGAGCTGTTTTTT.

This clone has just a few counts. The chain recombines TRBV5-4 with TRBJ1-1, with a possible D match to TRBD1 (6 bases). Per the germline V gene, CDR1 is SGHNT and CDR2 is YYREEE (reference sequence). V gave up 4 bases and J gave up 8 bases, with 12 bases separating them. The CDR3 has 12 residues. DNA for the CDR3: TGTGCCAGCAGCAACAGGGTGGGAGAAGCTTTCTTT. Translated, it gives CASSNRVGEAFF.

The V call is TRBV5-1, the J call TRBJ2-2; D is possibly TRBD1 (6 bases). The V end was cut by 5 bases, the J end by 4 bases, with 15 bases between. This CDR3 has 15 amino acids. Germline CDR1 is SGHRS and CDR2 is YFSETQ. The CDR3 spells CASREQGPSTGELFF. CDR3 DNA sequence: TGCGCCAGCAGAGAACAGGGCCCTTCCACCGGGGAGCTGTTTTTT.

V is TRBV7-2 and J is TRBJ1-2; D ambiguous. The V gene lost 3 bases and the J gene lost 6 bases, with 17 bases spanning the gap. The V gene's germline CDR1 is SGHTA and CDR2 FQGNSA. The CDR3 is 15 residues long. CDR3 bases: TGTGCCAGCAGCTTCACTCAAGGAGGGTGGAATGGCTACACCTTC. It encodes CASSFTQGGWNGYTF.

CDR3 sequence: CASSLRQGSLETQYF. DNA for the CDR3: TGTGCCAGCAGCTTGCGGCAGGGGAGCCTAGAGACCCAGTACTTC. This chain uses TRBV5-5 with TRBJ2-5; a weak D match, TRBD1 (6 bases). In germline, CDR1 is SGHKS, CDR2 YYEKEE (reference sequence). The CDR3 is 15 amino acids. Trimming removed 1 base at V and 4 bases at J, with 14 bases between.